This T cell receptor beta chain came from a study of T cells after yellow fever vaccination (dated by TCRdb to about 2019). Background for the entire study: The SMART-Seq v4 Ultra Low Input RNA kit was used to prepare libraries from fractions with low cell numbers. To track T-cell clones before and after primary and booster YFV17D yellow fever vaccination, bulk TCR alpha and beta repertoires were sequenced longitudinally. The cohort comprised two healthy male donors, one aged 18 to 29 and one aged 30 to 39 years. Blood was collected at multiple timepoints before and after primary and secondary immunization, and bulk PBMC replicates and cell subsets were isolated.

This clonotype was seen many times. It lacks a known antigen. No much larger clone exists at a distance of one base, and base qualities are not known. Study-level results and caveats: Because only two donors were included in the study, the extent to which the findings can be generalized is limited. A small fraction of clonotypes appeared in both the CD4 and CD8 compartments, likely as a result of convergent recombination. The secondary T-cell response was found to be weaker but faster than the primary response, with a peak reached on day 5 rather than on day 15. Because abundant contaminating clonotypes from the bulk population could be contained in FACS-sorted repertoires, computational filtering was required. Most clones expanded after primary vaccination (approximately 95% of CD4 and roughly 91% of CD8) were re-detected after the booster, suggesting that broad memory maintenance occurred.

Trimming removed 2 bases from V and 5 bases from J, leaving 9 bases between the germline ends. The germline V gene encodes CDR1 MNHNS and CDR2 SASEGT. The CDR3 has 14 amino acids, counting the end cysteine and phenylalanine. The CDR3 DNA has 42 bases and is translated from base 1. In the paper's terms, the treatment or condition label means: live attenuated yellow fever vaccine strain. A standard Ficoll-Paque protocol was used to isolate PBMCs from peripheral blood. Dynabeads CD4 and CD8 positive selection kits were used to isolate CD4 and CD8 T-cell fractions. RNA was extracted with TriZol from bulk PBMCs, CD4 and CD8 fractions, and dextramer-positive and dextramer-negative fractions. Synthesis of TCR cDNA relied on 5'RACE template switching, a step that introduced a universal primer site along with unique molecular identifiers. Priming for cDNA synthesis came from both the TCR alpha and TCR beta constant segments. Two PCR steps were used to amplify libraries, with sample barcodes and sequencing adapters being added in the second step. Libraries were sequenced on Illumina HiSeq 2500 (2x100 bp) or NovaSeq (2x150 bp). Per the authors' processing: MIGEC was used to demultiplex reads and collapse the reads into UMI consensus sequences, and MiXCR was used for V(D)J alignment. Clonotypes responding to the vaccine were identified with edgeR on replicate PBMC samples, with the criteria of FDR below 0.01 and a log2 fold change above 5 up to day 15. CD4 or CD8 identity was assigned to each bulk clonotype according to whether the clonotype was present at higher abundance in the sequenced CD4 repertoire or the sequenced CD8 repertoire. TCRdb cleaned the public reads at Q25 with fastp, built clones with MiXCR and kept in-frame beta chains. Each record represents a unique CDR3 protein, reported with the most common genes and DNA among its rows. For this entry, the V and J calls and clone size follow TCRdb and not the study's own pipeline. Present in this sample are about 120,000 distinct CDR3 sequences, 7.2% of which were seen just once. Jointly, the top ten make up over 2.5% of the sample.

This sequence was found in a young man who received the YFV17D yellow fever vaccine. The rearrangement combines TRBV6-1 with TRBJ2-2; perhaps TRBD2 is the D gene, with 5 bases matching. The sample here was CD4+ T cells sorted from PBMCs, taken 35 to 50 days after the first yellow fever vaccination. The sequence in DNA is TGTGCCAGCAGTGAATTATCGGGAACCGGGGAGCTGTTTTTT. This is translated as CASSELSGTGELFF.